What follows are 20 T cell receptor beta chains derived from one specimen sequenced in a study of cytomegalovirus exposure and HLA in healthy donors. The PCR employed 60 Vbeta primers together with 13 Jbeta primers. Clones were sequenced by immunoSEQ multiplex PCR, and TCRdb holds only the in-frame ones, with some missing. The sample has about 200,000 clones; about 79% are singletons. The sample was PBMCs. Every receptor here comes from a man younger than 35 in good health and CMV-seronegative.

The rearrangement links TRBV7-8 to TRBJ1-2, with D perhaps matching TRBD1 (5 bases). CDR3 size: 14 residues. V gave up 5 bases and J gave up 4 bases, with 14 bases separating them. Germline CDR1 reads SGHVS; CDR2 reads FQNEAQ. CDR3 DNA: TGTGCCAGCAGCCTAGACCCCGACAGCTATGGCTACACCTTC. It translates to CASSLDPDSYGYTF.

In its sample, this clone was seen a few times. The rearrangement links TRBV30 to TRBJ1-2; D gene uncertain. The V end lost 4 bases, the J end lost 4 bases, and 13 bases lay between the germline ends. The CDR3 sequence is 13 residues long. Germline CDR1 and CDR2: GTSNPN and SVGIG (reference sequence). The CDR3 loop reads CAWIPAAGYGYTF. The CDR3 DNA reads TGTGCCTGGATCCCCGCCGCCGGCTATGGCTACACCTTC.

The chain employs TRBV7-2 and TRBJ2-5, with 11 bases fitting TRBD2. Unmatched junction bases numbered 16, after V lost 2 bases and J lost 5 bases. CDR1 is SGHTA, CDR2 FQGNSA, per germline. The CDR3 has 19 amino acids. As DNA, the CDR3 is TGTGCCAGCAGCTTAAGAACGAGGGGGAGACTAGCGGGGACGGAGACCCAGTACTTC. Protein: CASSLRTRGRLAGTETQYF.

The chain combines TRBV7-2 with TRBJ1-1, with D possibly being TRBD1 (5 bases). V lost 2 bases and J lost 3, with 7 bases in between. Germline loops: CDR1 SGHTA, CDR2 FQGNSA. There are 13 residues in the CDR3. The CDR3 DNA reads as TGTGCCAGCAGCTTACAACAGGACACTGAAGCTTTCTTT. The encoded protein is CASSLQQDTEAFF.

The rearrangement joins TRBV12-1 to TRBJ1-4; the D call TRBD1 from the table was never checked on the DNA. TRBV12-1 is classified as a pseudogene. This CDR3 contains 16 residues. This chain's CDR3 is CASSFGPGQGDEKLFF. CDR3 DNA sequence: TGTGCCAGCAGCTTTGGGCCTGGGCAGGGTGATGAAAAACTGTTTTTT.

The chain links TRBV10-3 to TRBJ2-1, with 15 bases fitting TRBD2. Germline CDR1 ENHRY, CDR2 SYGVKD. The trim removed 3 bases at V and 4 bases at J, leaving 13 bases unmatched. The CDR3 loop spans 20 amino acids. CDR3 sequence reads: CAISDFAGLAGGLVYNEQFF. The CDR3 DNA reads TGTGCCATCAGTGACTTTGCTGGACTAGCGGGGGGGCTAGTTTACAATGAGCAGTTCTTC.

The chain employs TRBV28 and TRBJ2-7; 9 bases match TRBD2. In germline, CDR1 is MDHEN, CDR2 SYDVKM. With 1 base clipped from V and 3 bases from J, the junction kept 16 bases outside the gene matches. This CDR3 has 19 residues. CDR3 nucleotides: TGTGCCAGCAGTTTATCCTTTACCGTGAAGCGGGAGGACGACTACGAGCAGTACTTC. Translation: CASSLSFTVKREDDYEQYF.

This chain uses TRBV30 with TRBJ1-2; a possible D gene is TRBD1 (6 bases). The CDR3 has 14 residues. The germline V and J ends were trimmed by 2 bases and 7 bases, with 17 bases remaining between them. Germline CDR1 is GTSNPN and CDR2 is SVGIG (reference sequence). The CDR3 sequence: CAWSTLTGKFGYTF. The CDR3 nucleotides are TGTGCCTGGAGTACCCTTACAGGGAAGTTTGGCTACACCTTC.

This clone was observed once. The rearrangement links TRBV4-2 to TRBJ2-3; TRBD2 matches at 11 bases. This CDR3 spans 20 amino acids. The germline V gene has CDR1 LGHNA and CDR2 YNFKEQ. With V trimmed by 0 bases and J by 3 bases, 14 bases remained unmatched. The DNA for the CDR3 is TGTGCCAGCAGCCAAGATTGGGGGTTTATAGCGGGGGGGTCAACAGATACGCAGTATTTT. It codes for CASSQDWGFIAGGSTDTQYF.

This chain connects TRBV29-1 to TRBJ2-1; D might be TRBD1 (5 bases). In germline, CDR1 is SQVTM, CDR2 ANQGSEA. The CDR3 length is 14 residues. V shed 4 bases and J shed 3 bases, with 13 bases lying between them. CDR3 amino acids: CSVATGALYNEQFF. The CDR3 DNA sequence: TGCAGCGTTGCAACTGGGGCCCTCTACAATGAGCAGTTCTTC.

The V gene is TRBV5-1, the J gene TRBJ2-1; D is ambiguous. The length of the CDR3 is 15 residues. The V gene's germline CDR1 is SGHRS and CDR2 YFSETQ. Trimming cost V 0 bases and J 7 bases, with 14 bases left between them. The CDR3 protein is CASSLVLGPGNEQFF. For the CDR3, the DNA is TGCGCCAGCAGCTTGGTTCTGGGCCCTGGGAATGAGCAGTTCTTC.

The rearrangement uses TRBV7-2 and TRBJ2-1; 10 bases align to TRBD1. Trimming at V came to 5 bases and at J to 2 bases, leaving 6 bases not matched to a gene. This CDR3 is built from 16 residues. Per germline, CDR1 SGHTA and CDR2 FQGNSA. The CDR3 spells CASSVGQGGAYNEQFF. CDR3 sequence (DNA): TGTGCCAGCAGCGTCGGACAGGGGGGAGCCTACAATGAGCAGTTCTTC.

This chain joins TRBV9 and TRBJ1-1; D might be TRBD1 (6 bases). Germline lookup yields CDR1 SGDLS and CDR2 YYNGEE. The CDR3 is 14 amino acids. Trimming removed 0 bases at V and 6 bases at J, with 12 bases between. CDR3 sequence reads: CASSVATGSAEAFF. CDR3 bases: TGTGCCAGCAGCGTAGCTACAGGGTCGGCTGAAGCTTTCTTT.

In its sample, this clone was seen once. The chain employs TRBV2 and TRBJ1-4, with 9 bases fitting TRBD1. The CDR3 runs to 15 residues. After removal of 3 bases from V and 8 bases from J, the junction contained 7 bases not matched to a gene. Germline V CDR1 and CDR2: SNHLY, FYNNEI. The CDR3 bases are TGTGCCAGCAGTGAGGGGACAGGGAGAAACGAAAAACTGTTTTTT. Translation gives CASSEGTGRNEKLFF.

This chain links TRBV19 with TRBJ1-5; TRBD1 matches 10 bases. V shed 5 bases and J 8 bases; nucleotides not matched to a gene: 3. Germline V CDR1 and CDR2: LNHDA, SQIVND (reference sequence). The CDR3 totals 13 residues. The CDR3 loop reads CASSWTGGKPQHF. For the CDR3, the DNA is TGTGCCAGTAGTTGGACAGGGGGGAAGCCCCAGCATTTT.

J is TRBJ1-2 and V is TRBV2, with D unresolved. This CDR3 comprises 13 residues. Per the germline V gene, CDR1 is SNHLY and CDR2 is FYNNEI. The V gene lost 6 bases and the J gene lost 4 bases, with 12 bases spanning the gap. The CDR3 sequence is CASRSGSGYGYTF. CDR3 nucleotide sequence: TGTGCCAGCAGGTCGGGGTCGGGCTATGGCTACACCTTC.

The chain links TRBV14 to TRBJ2-7, with 8 bases identical to TRBD1. Germline V gene lookup returns CDR1 SGHDN and CDR2 FVKESK. V dropped 3 bases and J dropped 3; count of bases not matched to a gene: 4. This CDR3 is built from 14 residues. DNA for the CDR3: TGTGCCAGCAGCCATCTTACAGGGGGCTACGAGCAGTACTTC. As protein: CASSHLTGGYEQYF.

The chain employs TRBV4-3 and TRBJ1-2; no reliable D call. The CDR3 runs 16 residues. With 1 base removed from V and 1 base from J, the gap between germline ends came to 13 bases. Germline V gene lookup returns CDR1 LGHNA and CDR2 YSLEER. The DNA for the CDR3 is TGCGCCAGCAGCCAAGGAATATCAGACTTTAACTATGGCTACACCTTC. This encodes CASSQGISDFNYGYTF.

This chain connects TRBV27 to TRBJ1-2; D remains ambiguous. Germline V gene lookup returns CDR1 MNHEY and CDR2 SMNVEV (reference sequence). The CDR3 loop spans 11 amino acids. The V gene lost 4 bases and the J gene lost 4 bases, with 4 bases spanning the gap. The CDR3 region has the DNA TGTGCCAGCAGTTCGTTCTATGGCTACACCTTC. Its translation: CASSSFYGYTF.

J is TRBJ1-2 and V is TRBV30; TRBD1 might be the D (5 bases). Trimming shortened V by 1 base and J by 3 bases, and 18 bases separated the two germline ends. Germline V lookup: CDR1 GTSNPN, CDR2 SVGIG (reference sequence). This CDR3 has 16 amino acids. The CDR3 is CAWSGGDLTIDYGYTF. CDR3 DNA sequence: TGTGCCTGGAGTGGGGGGGACCTCACAATCGACTATGGCTACACCTTC.